One and the same sample provided the 22 T cell receptor beta chains below, sequenced in a study of OX40 agonist ivuxolimab in advanced cancers. TCRdb keeps only in-frame clones here, not all; method: immunoSEQ multiplex PCR. The profile shows 57,000 or so clones, around four fifths of them singletons. The sample was CD4+ or CD8+ T cells sorted from blood, taken in a trial of the OX40 agonist ivuxolimab. These receptors came from an adult with an advanced solid tumor such as melanoma, head and neck, liver or kidney cancer.

The genes are TRBV5-1 and TRBJ2-1; tentative D call: TRBD2 (7 bases). The CDR3 length is 15 residues. Looked up from germline, CDR1 is SGHRS and CDR2 is YFSETQ. Between the trimmed V and J ends, which lost 7 bases and 0 bases, there was a span of 14 bases. The CDR3 spells CASGRGADSYNEQFF. As DNA, the CDR3 is TGCGCCAGCGGACGGGGGGCCGACTCCTACAATGAGCAGTTCTTC.

The V gene is TRBV5-6, the J gene TRBJ1-1, with a possible D match to TRBD1 (5 bases). With 0 bases removed from V and 4 bases from J, the gap between germline ends came to 13 bases. The CDR3 is 15 amino acids. Germline V gene lookup returns CDR1 SGHDT and CDR2 YYEEEE. The CDR3 spells CASSLGPGIPTEAFF. CDR3 coding DNA: TGTGCCAGCAGCTTGGGGCCAGGGATCCCCACTGAAGCTTTCTTT.

The chain is built from TRBV7-6 and TRBJ1-5, with a tentative D call TRBD1 (5 bases). V was pared by 4 bases and J by 2 bases, with 15 bases between. This CDR3 has 16 amino acids. Germline V gives CDR1 SGHVS, CDR2 FNYEAQ. CDR3 sequence: CASSSGGGPGNQPQHF. The CDR3 region has the DNA TGTGCCAGCAGCTCCGGGGGGGGTCCTGGCAATCAGCCCCAGCATTTT. Filled out from reference TRBV7-6 and TRBJ1-5, the complete variable domain reads GAGVSQSPRYKVTKRGQDVALRCDPISGHVSLYWYRQALGQGPEFLTYFNYEAQQDKSGLPNDRFSAERPEGSISTLTIQRTEQRDSAMYRCASSSGGGPGNQPQHFGDGTRLSIL.

As DNA, the CDR3 is TGTGCCAGCCCTGGGACAGCGAGAACGAACACCGGGGAGCTGTTTTTT. It translates to CASPGTARTNTGELFF. The rearrangement uses TRBV6-4 and TRBJ2-2, with 7 positions matching TRBD1. The germline gives CDR1 MRHNA, CDR2 SNTAGT. V lost 8 bases to trimming and J lost 0 bases; unmatched junction nucleotides: 9. This CDR3 is built from 16 residues.

V gene TRBV7-9 combines with J gene TRBJ1-5; D is undetermined. The CDR3 contains 12 residues. Per the germline V gene, CDR1 is SEHNR and CDR2 is FQNEAQ (reference sequence). With 4 bases removed from V and 0 bases from J, the gap between germline ends came to 1 base. CDR3 sequence: CASSYSNQPQHF. CDR3 DNA sequence: TGTGCCAGCAGCTATAGCAATCAGCCCCAGCATTTT.

The chain links TRBV7-9 to TRBJ1-2; 8 nucleotides match TRBD1. The junction had 7 bases not matched to a gene; V was cut back by 0 bases and J by 4 bases. The CDR3 is 16 amino acids. CDR1 is SEHNR, CDR2 FQNEAQ, per germline (reference sequence). Here the CDR3 reads CASSLALGQDLYGYTF. As DNA, the CDR3 is TGTGCCAGCAGCTTAGCTTTGGGACAGGACCTCTATGGCTACACCTTC. The full variable domain, rest sourced from reference TRBV7-9 and TRBJ1-2, is DTGVSQNPRHKITKRGQNVTFRCDPISEHNRLYWYRQTLGQGPEFLTYFQNEAQLEKSRLLSDRFSAERPKGSFSTLEIQRTEQGDSAMYLCASSLALGQDLYGYTFGSGTRLTVV.

The chain has TRBV28 and TRBJ2-3; the D call may be TRBD1 or TRBD2 (7 bases each). Trimming took off 4 bases at V and 2 bases at J, with 13 bases between the two ends. The CDR3 covers 15 residues. Germline CDR1 MDHEN, CDR2 SYDVKM. CDR3 DNA: TGTGCCAGCAGTTCGCCAGGGGGGGCCACAGATACGCAGTATTTT. Protein product: CASSSPGGATDTQYF.

The chain links TRBV7-3 to TRBJ2-5; weak D call: TRBD1 (6 bases). The V end lost 4 bases, the J end lost 7 bases, and 13 bases lay between the germline ends. The germline gives CDR1 SGHTA, CDR2 FQGTGA. CDR3 length: 13 amino acids. CDR3 coding DNA: TGTGCCAGCAGCTCCACAGGGTCGGGGACCCAGTACTTC. It is translated as CASSSTGSGTQYF.

The chain has TRBV7-9 and TRBJ2-1; 7 bases are shared with TRBD2. V shed 1 base and J 0 bases; nucleotides not matched to a gene: 3. CDR1 SEHNR and CDR2 FQNEAQ come from the germline V gene (reference sequence). This CDR3 has 16 amino acids. The CDR3 region has the DNA TGTGCCAGCAGCTTAGGCGGGGGTGGCTCCTACAATGAGCAGTTCTTC. Translation gives CASSLGGGGSYNEQFF.

This clone was detected only once. The chain links TRBV7-9 to TRBJ1-2; D gene unclear. CDR1 and CDR2 from the germline V gene are SEHNR and FQNEAQ (reference sequence). CDR3 length: 13 amino acids. Trimming stripped 7 bases from V and 0 bases from J, with 9 bases between. CDR3 coding DNA: TGTGCCAGCATCCAGGCTACTAACTATGGCTACACCTTC. Amino acid sequence: CASIQATNYGYTF. Full variable domain (outside the CDR3, taken from reference TRBV7-9 and TRBJ1-2): DTGVSQNPRHKITKRGQNVTFRCDPISEHNRLYWYRQTLGQGPEFLTYFQNEAQLEKSRLLSDRFSAERPKGSFSTLEIQRTEQGDSAMYLCASIQATNYGYTFGSGTRLTVV.

This chain links TRBV2 with TRBJ1-5; unclear D gene. Between the trimmed V and J ends, which lost 5 bases and 5 bases, there was a span of 7 bases. The germline V gene has CDR1 SNHLY and CDR2 FYNNEI. This CDR3 has 12 residues. Here the CDR3 DNA reads TGTGCCAGCAGTAACATGGATCAGCCCCAGCATTTT. Its translation: CASSNMDQPQHF.

This rearrangement joins TRBV5-1 to TRBJ2-1; 7 nucleotides line up with TRBD2. CDR1 is SGHRS, CDR2 YFSETQ, per germline. The trim removed 4 bases at V and 0 bases at J, leaving 4 bases unmatched. The CDR3 covers 15 residues. CDR3 DNA sequence: TGCGCCAGCAGCCCCAGCGGGGACTCCTACAATGAGCAGTTCTTC. This gives the protein CASSPSGDSYNEQFF. Drawing the rest from reference TRBV5-1 and TRBJ2-1, the complete variable domain is KAGVTQTPRYLIKTRGQQVTLSCSPISGHRSVSWYQQTPGQGLQFLFEYFSETQRNKGNFPGRFSGRQFSNSRSEMNVSTLELGDSALYLCASSPSGDSYNEQFFGPGTRLTVL.

The chain couples TRBV28 to TRBJ1-2; perhaps TRBD1 as D (5 bases). From germline, CDR1 is MDHEN and CDR2 SYDVKM. CDR3 length equals 13 residues. Trimming removed 6 bases from V and 0 bases from J, with 8 bases in between. The CDR3 spells CASRQDPNYGYTF. CDR3 bases: TGTGCCAGCAGACAGGACCCTAACTATGGCTACACCTTC.

The CDR3 DNA reads TGCGCCAGCAGCTTGGACAGGGCGGAAGAGACCCAGTACTTC. Protein: CASSLDRAEETQYF. The V call is TRBV5-1, the J call TRBJ2-5, with TRBD1 as a possible D gene (6 bases). CDR3 length: 14 amino acids. V was shortened by 0 bases and J by 3 bases, with 9 bases between the two germline ends. The germline V gene encodes CDR1 SGHRS and CDR2 YFSETQ.

This sequence joins TRBV2 and TRBJ2-2; 8 bases align to TRBD1. V lost 7 bases, J lost 5 bases, and 9 bases stayed unmatched. From germline, CDR1 is SNHLY and CDR2 FYNNEI. CDR3 length: 15 amino acids. CDR3 sequence: CASTGGQARTGELFF. In DNA, the CDR3 is TGTGCCAGCACCGGGGGACAGGCTAGAACCGGGGAGCTGTTTTTT.

The rearrangement uses TRBV29-1 and TRBJ1-1; no firm D call. V lost 3 bases to trimming and J lost 10 bases, with 15 bases between them. Germline assignment: CDR1 SQVTM and CDR2 ANQGSEA. CDR3 length: 12 amino acids. This CDR3 reads CSVETLGNVAFF. The CDR3 region has the DNA TGCAGCGTTGAGACCCTAGGGAATGTAGCTTTCTTT.

A single count supports this clone. J is TRBJ2-3 and V is TRBV15, with TRBD1 identical over 7 bases. Losses at the gene ends were 3 bases for V and 0 bases for J; bases not matched to a gene: 9. The CDR3 has 17 amino acids. The germline V gene has CDR1 LNHNV and CDR2 YYDKDF (reference sequence). The CDR3 loop reads CATSSPGGQASTDTQYF. The CDR3 coding sequence is TGTGCCACCAGCAGCCCAGGGGGTCAAGCTAGCACAGATACGCAGTATTTT. The complete variable domain, with remaining parts taken from reference TRBV15 and TRBJ2-3, reads DAMVIQNPRYQVTQFGKPVTLSCSQTLNHNVMYWYQQKSSQAPKLLFHYYDKDFNNEADTPDNFQSRRPNTSFCFLDIRSPGLGDTAMYLCATSSPGGQASTDTQYFGPGTRLTVL.

The chain joins TRBV19 to TRBJ1-5, with 9 bases that match TRBD1. After removal of 5 bases from V and 1 base from J, the junction contained 6 bases not matched to a gene. This CDR3 region has 16 residues. Germline-derived CDR1 and CDR2 are LNHDA and SQIVND (reference sequence). The CDR3 DNA sequence: TGTGCCAGTAGTGTACAGGGGGCGCGAAGCAATCAGCCCCAGCATTTT. Protein: CASSVQGARSNQPQHF.

The CDR3 DNA sequence: TGTGCCAGCACAGCTGATATCCAAGAGACCCAGTACTTC. Translating gives CASTADIQETQYF. The genes are TRBV28 and TRBJ2-5; D gene ambiguous. This CDR3 comprises 13 residues. V gave up 7 bases and J gave up 1 base, with 10 bases separating them. Germline values: CDR1 MDHEN, CDR2 SYDVKM. The full variable domain, completed using reference TRBV28 and TRBJ2-5, is DVKVTQSSRYLVKRTGEKVFLECVQDMDHENMFWYRQDPGLGLRLIYFSYDVKMKEKGDIPEGYSVSREKKERFSLILESASTNQTSMYLCASTADIQETQYFGPGTRLLVL.

The chain combines TRBV7-3 with TRBJ2-1; TRBD2 might be the D (5 bases). Germline lookup yields CDR1 SGHTA and CDR2 FQGTGA. Deletions cut 2 bases from V and 10 bases from J, with 12 bases between. CDR3 length equals 13 residues. CDR3 bases: TGTGCCAGCAGCTTAGGGCTAGCATCCGAGCAGTTCTTC. Translating it yields CASSLGLASEQFF.

V is TRBV28 and J is TRBJ2-5, with 8 bases aligning to TRBD1. With 3 bases clipped from V and 1 base from J, the junction kept 4 bases outside the gene matches. This CDR3 region has 15 residues. Germline CDR1 reads MDHEN; CDR2 reads SYDVKM. The CDR3 nucleotides are TGTGCCAGCAGTTTCGGGCAGGGGGCCCAAGAGACCCAGTACTTC. Translated, it gives CASSFGQGAQETQYF.

The V call is TRBV5-1, the J call TRBJ1-6, with unresolved D. The CDR3 covers 14 residues. Trimming cost V 1 base and J 10 bases, with 12 bases left between them. Per germline, CDR1 SGHRS and CDR2 YFSETQ. CDR3 sequence: CASSLPGSFSPLHF. The CDR3 DNA is TGCGCCAGCAGCTTGCCAGGATCTTTCTCACCCCTCCACTTT.